Described below is a single TCR beta chain sequence and its context. Its matching antigen is unknown. Time point of the sample: week 5, during vaccination. The content of each vaccine dose was 300 ug of mutant IDH1 20-mer peptide, and topical imiquimod accompanied it. The source of the sample is a study of a mutant IDH1 vaccine in newly diagnosed glioma. In the study overall: Patients under treatment included approximately 60% males and 37.5% females and had a mean age of 40.4 years.

V dropped 2 bases and J dropped 4 bases, with 11 bases sitting between them. In germline, CDR1 is SQVTM, CDR2 ANQGSEA. CDR3 size: 13 residues. Sequenced by immunoSEQ multiplex PCR; TCRdb stores in-frame clones only, minus some. The sample shows about 50,000 clones, roughly 78% of them seen only once. This TCR was recovered from a man aged 50 to 60 with glioma. This chain joins TRBV29-1 and TRBJ1-2, with a possible D match to TRBD1 (5 bases). This specimen was PBMCs, taken from a glioma patient whose treatment included an IDH1 peptide vaccine. CDR3 bases: TGCAGCGTTGAAAAGGGGAGGATCTATGGCTACACCTTC. Translated: CSVEKGRIYGYTF.